The 32 T cell receptor beta chains below all came from one sample that was sequenced in a study of response to subunit inactivated influenza vaccine. Each CDR3 protein gets one entry after TCRdb re-called the RT-PCR reads with MiXCR. The sample has under 200,000 distinct CDR3 sequences; roughly 12% are singletons. This sample was also put to use in a study of T cells expressing NK-cell markers. As reported in that work: It was by 5'RACE template switching with UMIs that TCR beta cDNA was made.

The sample was CD8+ T cells sorted from PBMCs, taken 11 to 12 days after vaccination. These receptors were collected from a man aged 45 to 65 who received an inactivated influenza vaccine.

V and J are TRBV30 and TRBJ2-2; 9 nucleotides match TRBD2. Losses at the gene ends were 4 bases for V and 7 bases for J; bases not matched to a gene: 1. CDR3 length: 12 residues. Germline V lookup: CDR1 GTSNPN, CDR2 SVGIG (reference sequence). In nucleotides, the CDR3 is TGTGCCTGGACTAGCGGGGTCGGGGAGCTGTTTTTT. Encoded protein: CAWTSGVGELFF.

The genes are TRBV20-1 and TRBJ1-5, with 7 bases identical to TRBD1. Trimming cost V 1 base and J 0 bases; bases outside gene matches: 9. Per germline, CDR1 DFQATT and CDR2 SNEGSKA (reference sequence). This CDR3 is 17 amino acids long. As DNA, the CDR3 is TGCAGTGCTAGAGGATTGGGACAGACGTATAGCAATCAGCCCCAGCATTTT. Encoded protein: CSARGLGQTYSNQPQHF.

This clonotype has ten or more counts. V and J are TRBV28 and TRBJ1-5, with no clear D. V lost 6 bases to trimming and J lost 0 bases, with 6 bases between them. Per the germline V gene, CDR1 is MDHEN and CDR2 is SYDVKM. The CDR3 is 13 amino acids. The CDR3 reads CASREFSNQPQHF. The DNA of the CDR3 is TGTGCCAGCAGGGAGTTTAGCAATCAGCCCCAGCATTTT.

This clonotype was seen repeatedly, ten times or more. The V gene is TRBV4-3, the J gene TRBJ2-1, with a possible D match to TRBD2 (7 bases). V lost 0 bases to trimming and J lost 4 bases, with 13 bases between them. This CDR3 region has 16 residues. Germline values: CDR1 LGHNA, CDR2 YSLEER. The DNA of the CDR3 is TGCGCCAGCAGCCAAGAGGCGGGGGCCTCGTACAATGAGCAGTTCTTC. This sequence encodes CASSQEAGASYNEQFF.

This clonotype showed up many times. The rearrangement joins TRBV27 to TRBJ2-3; 10 bases line up with TRBD2. With V trimmed by 10 bases and J by 1 base, 5 bases remained unmatched. This CDR3 is 14 amino acids long. Germline assignment: CDR1 MNHEY and CDR2 SMNVEV (reference sequence). The CDR3 region has the DNA TGTGCCACCCAGCTAGCGGGGGGCACAGATACGCAGTATTTT. Residues: CATQLAGGTDTQYF.

V usage is TRBV4-1 and J usage is TRBJ2-7; D may correspond to TRBD1 or TRBD2 (5 bases each). V was clipped by 0 bases and J by 0 bases, with 6 bases between them. The germline CDR1 and CDR2 sequences are MGHRA and YSYEKL. The CDR3 loop spans 14 amino acids. The CDR3 DNA reads TGCGCCAGCAGCCAAGAGGGGGTCTCCTACGAGCAGTACTTC. This codes for CASSQEGVSYEQYF.

The chain employs TRBV20-1 and TRBJ1-5; D might be TRBD1 (6 bases). The germline CDR1 and CDR2 sequences are DFQATT and SNEGSKA (reference sequence). V was pared by 0 bases and J by 3 bases, with 12 bases between. The CDR3 runs to 15 residues. The CDR3 reads CSARDFGQLNQPQHF. CDR3 DNA sequence: TGCAGTGCTAGAGATTTCGGACAGCTCAATCAGCCCCAGCATTTT.

This clonotype came up many times. The chain couples TRBV7-9 to TRBJ2-3; D gene uncertain. The ends were cut back, 2 bases at V and 3 bases at J, with 9 bases in the middle. The CDR3 loop spans 14 amino acids. The germline V gene encodes CDR1 SEHNR and CDR2 FQNEAQ (reference sequence). CDR3 region: CASSLTVMTDTQYF. Here the CDR3 DNA reads TGTGCCAGCAGCTTAACCGTGATGACAGATACGCAGTATTTT.

This chain connects TRBV30 to TRBJ2-5; D unresolved. Looked up from germline, CDR1 is GTSNPN and CDR2 is SVGIG (reference sequence). This CDR3 comprises 13 residues. Trimming shortened V by 0 bases and J by 5 bases, and 10 bases separated the two germline ends. The CDR3 protein is CAWSVWVGETQYF. The CDR3 DNA follows: TGTGCCTGGAGTGTTTGGGTAGGGGAGACCCAGTACTTC.

This clonotype was observed a few times. V usage is TRBV9 and J usage is TRBJ1-1; the D is unclear. The CDR3 is 13 amino acids. V gave up 0 bases and J gave up 4 bases, with 7 bases separating them. The germline CDR1 and CDR2 sequences are SGDLS and YYNGEE. The CDR3, as DNA: TGTGCCAGCAGCGTAGGTGGGCTCACTGAAGCTTTCTTT. Its translation: CASSVGGLTEAFF. Combining the CDR3 with reference TRBV9 and TRBJ1-1 gives the whole variable domain DSGVTQTPKHLITATGQRVTLRCSPRSGDLSVYWYQQSLDQGLQFLIQYYNGEERAKGNILERFSAQQFPDLHSELNLSSLELGDSALYFCASSVGGLTEAFFGQGTRLTVV.

This clonotype was counted a few times. The V call is TRBV9, the J call TRBJ2-3; tentative D call: TRBD1 (5 bases). Germline CDR1 reads SGDLS; CDR2 reads YYNGEE. The CDR3 extends over 13 amino acids. The ends were cut back, 0 bases at V and 6 bases at J, with 8 bases in the middle. CDR3 in amino acids: CASSVEGADTQYF. The CDR3 nucleotides are TGTGCCAGCAGCGTAGAAGGGGCGGATACGCAGTATTTT.

The rearrangement links TRBV27 to TRBJ2-5, with D possibly matching TRBD1 (5 bases). The CDR3 length is 14 residues. Germline assignment: CDR1 MNHEY and CDR2 SMNVEV (reference sequence). The V gene lost 6 bases and the J gene lost 1 base, with 12 bases spanning the gap. The CDR3 here is CASSPQGFQETQYF. The CDR3 DNA reads as TGTGCCAGCAGCCCGCAGGGATTCCAAGAGACCCAGTACTTC.

V gene TRBV20-1 combines with J gene TRBJ2-3, with 8 bases fitting TRBD2. The CDR3 runs to 20 residues. Germline CDR1 reads DFQATT; CDR2 reads SNEGSKA (reference sequence). Trimming removed 0 bases from V and 0 bases from J; junction bases left unmatched: 17. The DNA for the CDR3 is TGCAGTGCTAGAGATCTTGCGAGCGGGGGCCGGTTGTCTAGCACAGATACGCAGTATTTT. Encoded protein: CSARDLASGGRLSSTDTQYF.

There are many counts of this clonotype. The gene calls are TRBV5-6 and TRBJ2-5; TRBD2 might be the D (5 bases). The CDR3 spans 15 residues. V was shortened by 4 bases and J by 2 bases, with 15 bases between the two germline ends. CDR1 SGHDT and CDR2 YYEEEE come from the germline V gene. The CDR3 loop reads CASSPEASPQETQYF. The CDR3 DNA is TGTGCCAGCAGCCCCGAGGCTAGCCCTCAAGAGACCCAGTACTTC.

This clonotype was detected once. The chain joins TRBV27 to TRBJ1-5; TRBD1 matches at 9 bases. V trimming: 6 bases; J trimming: 4 bases; junction bases outside the gene matches: 7. Germline lookup yields CDR1 MNHEY and CDR2 SMNVEV (reference sequence). This CDR3 is built from 15 residues. The CDR3 nucleotides read TGTGCCAGCAGAAGGAGGACAGGGGTTAATCAGCCCCAGCATTTT. Translated: CASRRRTGVNQPQHF.

This clonotype was seen ten or more times. CDR3 in DNA: TGTGCCAGCAGACATAGACAGAGAATCTACGAGCAGTACTTC. This translates into CASRHRQRIYEQYF. The genes are TRBV6-1 and TRBJ2-7, with D possibly being TRBD1 (5 bases). Trimming stripped 6 bases from V and 3 bases from J, with 15 bases between. The CDR3 has 14 amino acids. Germline V gene lookup returns CDR1 MNHNS and CDR2 SASEGT.

The chain couples TRBV28 to TRBJ1-5, with 7 bases that match TRBD1. The germline V gene encodes CDR1 MDHEN and CDR2 SYDVKM. This CDR3 region has 15 residues. Trimming removed 3 bases from V and 4 bases from J; junction bases left unmatched: 6. The CDR3 region is CASSFTGTVNQPQHF. CDR3 bases: TGTGCCAGCAGTTTTACGGGGACAGTTAATCAGCCCCAGCATTTT. Full variable domain (rest looked up from reference TRBV28 and TRBJ1-5): DVKVTQSSRYLVKRTGEKVFLECVQDMDHENMFWYRQDPGLGLRLIYFSYDVKMKEKGDIPEGYSVSREKKERFSLILESASTNQTSMYLCASSFTGTVNQPQHFGDGTRLSIL.

The chain carries TRBV5-1 and TRBJ1-1; D is perhaps TRBD1 (6 bases). The CDR3 has 13 amino acids. Germline V gives CDR1 SGHRS, CDR2 YFSETQ. The V and J ends lost 5 bases and 1 base respectively, with 9 bases between them. In DNA, the CDR3 is TGCGCCAGCAGGTCGGACAGGAACACTGAAGCTTTCTTT. Its protein product is CASRSDRNTEAFF.

This clonotype was seen a handful of times. The chain links TRBV6-5 to TRBJ2-1; D not resolved. Looked up from germline, CDR1 is MNHEY and CDR2 is SVGAGI. This CDR3 has 14 amino acids. The V and J ends lost 2 bases and 4 bases respectively, with 9 bases between them. The CDR3 sequence is CASSYQALYNEQFF. CDR3 in DNA: TGTGCCAGCAGTTACCAGGCCCTATACAATGAGCAGTTCTTC.

The chain has TRBV30 and TRBJ2-1, with no clear D. The germline V gene encodes CDR1 GTSNPN and CDR2 SVGIG (reference sequence). The CDR3 is made up of 13 amino acids. V lost 3 bases and J 6 bases, leaving 12 bases between the germline ends. The chain's CDR3 is CAWSFSRTNEQFF. In nucleotides, the CDR3 is TGTGCCTGGAGCTTTTCTAGGACCAATGAGCAGTTCTTC.

The genes are TRBV25-1 and TRBJ2-5; tentatively, D is TRBD1 (5 bases). The CDR3 contains 12 residues. The germline CDR1 and CDR2 sequences are MGHDK and SYGVNS. Deletions cut 8 bases from V and 4 bases from J, with 11 bases between. CDR3: CASHVQGETQYF. In nucleotides, the CDR3 is TGTGCCAGCCACGTCCAGGGAGAGACCCAGTACTTC.

This chain joins TRBV5-6 and TRBJ2-2, with D possibly matching TRBD2 (5 bases). Deletions cut 4 bases from V and 4 bases from J, with 14 bases between. This CDR3 region has 15 residues. Germline loops: CDR1 SGHDT, CDR2 YYEEEE. DNA of the CDR3: TGTGCCAGCAGCGAACAACTAGTCGGCACCGGGGAGCTGTTTTTT. Translating gives CASSEQLVGTGELFF.

This clonotype showed up just a few times. This chain uses TRBV6-2 or TRBV6-3 with TRBJ2-5; no clear D gene. V gave up 0 bases and J gave up 5 bases, with 7 bases separating them. This CDR3 has 13 amino acids. Germline V gives CDR1 MNHEY, CDR2 SVGEGT. The CDR3 DNA reads TGTGCCAGCAGTTACTCGCCAGACGAGACCCAGTACTTC. It encodes CASSYSPDETQYF.

This clonotype occurred once. The V and J genes are TRBV27 and TRBJ1-1, with 8 positions matching TRBD1. Germline V gives CDR1 MNHEY, CDR2 SMNVEV (reference sequence). V gave up 4 bases and J gave up 5 bases; unmatched junction bases: 9. CDR3 length: 15 amino acids. The CDR3 DNA reads TGTGCCAGCAGTTCCCTGGACAGGGTTTGGACTGAAGCTTTCTTT. Protein sequence: CASSSLDRVWTEAFF.

The chain links TRBV9 to TRBJ2-5; perhaps TRBD2 as D (6 bases). Per the germline V gene, CDR1 is SGDLS and CDR2 is YYNGEE. Trimming removed 4 bases from V and 2 bases from J, with 15 bases in between. This CDR3 spans 15 amino acids. CDR3 amino acids: CASSPSGGQQETQYF. The CDR3 bases are TGTGCCAGCAGCCCATCCGGAGGGCAGCAAGAGACCCAGTACTTC.

The table lists this clonotype with many counts. This rearrangement joins TRBV7-6 to TRBJ2-7; D remains ambiguous. This CDR3 spans 13 amino acids. Germline V gene data show CDR1 as SGHVS and CDR2 as FNYEAQ. Trimming left V 0 bases short and J 3 bases short, with 6 bases between. CDR3 in DNA: TGTGCCAGCAGCTTAGCGAATTTCTACGAGCAGTACTTC. Translating gives CASSLANFYEQYF.

CDR3 loop: CASSPWGHTTGLNEQFF. DNA of the CDR3: TGTGCCAGCAGCCCCTGGGGCCATACGACAGGCTTGAATGAGCAGTTCTTC. This sequence joins TRBV5-5 and TRBJ2-1; possible D gene TRBD1, 6 bases. V shed 4 bases and J shed 7 bases, with 24 bases lying between them. CDR3 length equals 17 residues. Germline CDR1 and CDR2: SGHKS and YYEKEE (reference sequence).

The genes are TRBV27 and TRBJ1-3; D may be TRBD1 (5 bases). CDR3 length equals 15 residues. The V gene lost 0 bases and the J gene lost 2 bases, with 8 bases spanning the gap. Germline CDR1 MNHEY, CDR2 SMNVEV (reference sequence). The CDR3 sequence is CASSLSGGTGNTIYF. CDR3 in DNA: TGTGCCAGCAGTTTATCTGGGGGGACTGGAAACACCATATATTTT.

This clonotype has ten or more counts. The rearrangement links TRBV7-9 to TRBJ2-3; D gene unclear. This CDR3 is 12 amino acids long. V shed 5 bases and J shed 4 bases, with 7 bases lying between them. CDR1 is SEHNR, CDR2 FQNEAQ, per germline (reference sequence). The chain's CDR3 is CASSLNPDTQYF. CDR3 DNA sequence: TGTGCCAGCAGCCTCAACCCAGATACGCAGTATTTT.

This clonotype was detected only a few times. The rearrangement joins TRBV9 to TRBJ2-2; 8 bases align to TRBD2. Trimming took 4 bases from V and 1 from J; bases not matched to a gene: 3. Per the germline V gene, CDR1 is SGDLS and CDR2 is YYNGEE. The CDR3 contains 15 residues. This CDR3 reads CASSPGGGNTGELFF. DNA for the CDR3: TGTGCCAGCAGCCCCGGGGGGGGGAACACCGGGGAGCTGTTTTTT.

The chain joins TRBV6-1 to TRBJ2-2; tentatively, D is TRBD2 (7 bases). The V end was cut by 8 bases, the J end by 4 bases, with 11 bases between. Germline-derived CDR1 and CDR2 are MNHNS and SASEGT. The CDR3 is 13 residues long. As DNA, the CDR3 is TGTGCCAGCGGGGGGGCCGGCACCGGGGAGCTGTTTTTT. The encoded protein is CASGGAGTGELFF.

This clonotype was recorded many times. V usage is TRBV5-1 and J usage is TRBJ2-1, with 7 bases identical to TRBD1. CDR3 length: 18 amino acids. Germline trimming cut 7 bases from V and 3 bases from J; bases unmatched to any gene: 19. CDR1 is SGHRS, CDR2 YFSETQ, per germline. The CDR3 region is CASGKLGHGTERYNEQFF. CDR3 nucleotide sequence: TGCGCCAGCGGAAAATTGGGGCACGGGACAGAACGCTACAATGAGCAGTTCTTC.